The present entry profiles one T cell receptor beta chain with its context. Antigen: not known. The data were taken from a study of shared clonotypes between healthy human individuals. Findings and caveats of the study: Shared clonotypes: about 4.6% naive CD4, under 4% naive CD8, about 2.5% memory CD4, under 0.45% memory CD8.

Using immunoSEQ multiplex PCR, the repertoire was profiled, and TCRdb retains in-frame clones only, with some absent. The sample has 150,000 to 200,000 clones; approximately 92% are singletons. Among the donors, all were Caucasian adults who lived in Nashville, Tennessee. The CDR3 sequence is 16 residues long. V lost 4 bases to trimming and J lost 4 bases; unmatched junction nucleotides: 6. Per germline, CDR1 SGHVS and CDR2 FNYEAQ. This TCR derives from a woman aged 25-40 years in good health. Sequencing input: naive CD4+ T cells sorted from blood. Subset noted: CD45RA+ positively selected. This chain connects TRBV7-6 to TRBJ2-2; TRBD1 aligns across 10 bases. Here the CDR3 DNA reads TGTGCCAGCAGCTCGGGACAGGGGATGGTCACCGGGGAGCTGTTTTTT. Translation gives CASSSGQGMVTGELFF.